This record covers a single T cell receptor beta chain. The data were taken from a study of blood T cell repertoires in COVID-19. For the study at large: Italy, Spain and the United States were the sources of the convalescent and acute COVID-19 samples.

Source study methods: It was from reference gene primer amplification that nucleated cell counts were estimated. Profiled with immunoSEQ multiplex PCR; TCRdb holds only in-frame clones, not every one. D and trimming come from the DNA, and the V and J calls and clone size come from that table. The data show a few hundred thousand clones, with 75% to 90% seen just once and 0.85% to 1% held by the top ten. The sample was peripheral blood. The TCR comes from a woman aged 40 to 50 who had recovered from COVID-19.

The CDR3 bases are TGTGCCAGCAGCTCCTCCGGGACAGCTGGAAACACCATATATTTT. Its translation is CASSSSGTAGNTIYF. This chain uses TRBV7-2 with TRBJ1-3; 7 bases match TRBD1. Germline values: CDR1 SGHTA, CDR2 FQGNSA. The CDR3 is 15 amino acids. Trimming cost V 4 bases and J 2 bases; bases outside gene matches: 5.